This T cell receptor (beta chain) was recorded in a study of a mutant IDH1 vaccine in newly diagnosed glioma. About the study: Every participant had undergone radiotherapy, temozolomide, or both before, and most underwent both. Overall study results and limits: Induction of immune responses by the vaccine occurred in about 95% of patients.

A remark on this clone: Its cognate antigen is unknown.

TCRdb's copy holds only in-frame clones and misses some; the assay was immunoSEQ multiplex PCR. This sample has tens of thousands of clones; approximately 90% occur once, and the top ten carry around 2.5%. Described time point: baseline, week 1 (first vaccination visit). The treatment denotes: pre-vaccination baseline after standard-of-care therapy. New WHO grade 3 or 4 astrocytomas that were IDH1-mutant and ATRX-lost had been found in donors. The CDR3 has 15 amino acids. V dropped 1 base and J dropped 2 bases, with 13 bases sitting between them. Germline lookup yields CDR1 SGHDT and CDR2 YYEEEE. The rearrangement joins TRBV5-6 to TRBJ2-7; the D call may be TRBD1 or TRBD2 (5 bases each). The receptor was derived from a man aged 35-49 years with glioma. The sequencing here drew on PBMCs, taken from a glioma patient treated with radiotherapy, temozolomide or both. The CDR3 reads CASSLTGGDPYEQYF. The DNA for the CDR3 is TGTGCCAGCAGCTTGACAGGAGGAGACCCCTACGAGCAGTACTTC.